The sequence of this T cell receptor beta chain was determined in a study of T cells in Graves' hyperthyroidism and ophthalmopathy. This clonotype occurred once. Its target is unknown. Germline CDR1 reads MGHRA; CDR2 reads YSYEKL. The CDR3 contains 15 residues. V shed 0 bases and J shed 3 bases, with 9 bases lying between them. Patients were aged 18 to 65, had disease duration under 2 months, and had newly diagnosed hyperthyroidism. From RNA transcripts, TCR beta CDR3 regions were amplified. A first-round RT-PCR of the TCR CDR3 used the HTBI primer set. TCRdb analysed the multiplex PCR reads with MiXCR anew, one entry per CDR3 protein. The table shows under 350,000 distinct CDR3 sequences, with 15% to 20% occurring only once. Study outcomes and limitations: Median prediction lead before ophthalmopathy onset was 5 to 7 months with the model. In the analysis, a 13 V-J model separated ophthalmopathy from stable hyperthyroidism.

The TCR originated in a woman between 45 and 60 years old with Graves' hyperthyroidism. Sequenced sample: blood. The chain carries TRBV4-1 and TRBJ2-1, with D possibly TRBD1 on 6 matching bases. The DNA for the CDR3 is TGCGCCAGCAGCCAAGAACAGGGTCACTACAATGAGCAGTTCTTC. Amino acid sequence: CASSQEQGHYNEQFF.